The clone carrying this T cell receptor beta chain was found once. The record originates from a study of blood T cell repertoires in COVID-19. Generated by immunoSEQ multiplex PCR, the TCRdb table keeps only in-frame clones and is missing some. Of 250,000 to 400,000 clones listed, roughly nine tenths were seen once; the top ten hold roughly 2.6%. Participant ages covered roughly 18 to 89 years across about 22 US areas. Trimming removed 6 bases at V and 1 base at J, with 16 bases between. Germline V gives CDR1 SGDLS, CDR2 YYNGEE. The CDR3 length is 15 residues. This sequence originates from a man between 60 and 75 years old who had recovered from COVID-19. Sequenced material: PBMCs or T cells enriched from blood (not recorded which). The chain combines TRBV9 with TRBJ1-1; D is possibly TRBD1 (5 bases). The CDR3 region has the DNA TGTGCCAGCAACCTTTCCCCCCAGGGGAACACTGAAGCTTTCTTT. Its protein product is CASNLSPQGNTEAFF.